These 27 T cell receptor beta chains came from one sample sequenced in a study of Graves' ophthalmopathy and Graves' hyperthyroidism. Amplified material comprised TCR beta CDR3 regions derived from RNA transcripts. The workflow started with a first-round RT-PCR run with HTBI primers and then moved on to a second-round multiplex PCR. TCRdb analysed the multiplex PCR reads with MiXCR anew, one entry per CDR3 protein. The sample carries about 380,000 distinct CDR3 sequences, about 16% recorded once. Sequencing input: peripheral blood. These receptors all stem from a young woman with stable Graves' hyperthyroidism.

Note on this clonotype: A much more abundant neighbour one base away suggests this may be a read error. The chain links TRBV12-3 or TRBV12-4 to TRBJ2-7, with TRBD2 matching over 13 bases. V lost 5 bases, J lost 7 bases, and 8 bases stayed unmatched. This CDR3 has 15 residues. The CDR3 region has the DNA TGTGCCAGCAGTGCCGGGACTAGCGGGAAGGGGGAGCAGTACTTC. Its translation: CASSAGTSGKGEQYF.

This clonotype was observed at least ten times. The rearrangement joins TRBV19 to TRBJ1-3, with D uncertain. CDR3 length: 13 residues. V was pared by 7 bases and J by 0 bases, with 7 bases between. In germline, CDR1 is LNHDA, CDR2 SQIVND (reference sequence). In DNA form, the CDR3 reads TGTGCCAGTACGGCTTACTCTGGAAACACCATATATTTT. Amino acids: CASTAYSGNTIYF. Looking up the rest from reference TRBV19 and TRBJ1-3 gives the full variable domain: DGGITQSPKYLFRKEGQNVTLSCEQNLNHDAMYWYRQDPGQGLRLIYYSQIVNDFQKGDIAEGYSVSREKKESFPLTVTSAQKNPTAFYLCASTAYSGNTIYFGEGSWLTVV.

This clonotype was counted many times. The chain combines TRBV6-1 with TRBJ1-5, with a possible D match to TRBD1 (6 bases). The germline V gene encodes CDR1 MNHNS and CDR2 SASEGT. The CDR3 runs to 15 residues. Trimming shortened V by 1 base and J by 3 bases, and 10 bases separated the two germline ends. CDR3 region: CASSEGTVSNQPQHF. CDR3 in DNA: TGTGCCAGCAGTGAAGGGACAGTTTCCAATCAGCCCCAGCATTTT.

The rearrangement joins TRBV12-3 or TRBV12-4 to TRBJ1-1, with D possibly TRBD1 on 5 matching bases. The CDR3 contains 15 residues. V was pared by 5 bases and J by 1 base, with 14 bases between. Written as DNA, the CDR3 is TGTGCCAGCAGTGGGGCGGGCAGCGCGAACACTGAAGCTTTCTTT. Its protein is CASSGAGSANTEAFF.

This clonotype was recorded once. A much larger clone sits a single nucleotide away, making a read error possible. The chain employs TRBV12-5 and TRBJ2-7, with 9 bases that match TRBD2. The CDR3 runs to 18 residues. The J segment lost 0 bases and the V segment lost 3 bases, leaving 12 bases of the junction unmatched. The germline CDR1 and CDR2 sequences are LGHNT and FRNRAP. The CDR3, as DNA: TGTGCTAGTGGTTTCTCTAGCGGGGAGACCACCCTCTCCTACGAGCAGTACTTC. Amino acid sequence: CASGFSSGETTLSYEQYF.

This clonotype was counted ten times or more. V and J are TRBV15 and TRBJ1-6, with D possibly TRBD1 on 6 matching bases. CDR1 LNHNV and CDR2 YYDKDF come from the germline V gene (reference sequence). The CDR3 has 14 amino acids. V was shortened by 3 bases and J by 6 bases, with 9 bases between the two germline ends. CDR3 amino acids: CATSSRQANSPLHF. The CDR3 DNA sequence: TGTGCCACCAGCAGCAGACAGGCTAATTCACCCCTCCACTTT.

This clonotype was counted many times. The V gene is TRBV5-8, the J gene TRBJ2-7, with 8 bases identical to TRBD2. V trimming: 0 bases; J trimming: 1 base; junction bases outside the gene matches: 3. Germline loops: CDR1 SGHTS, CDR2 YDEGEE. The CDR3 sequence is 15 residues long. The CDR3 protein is CASSLASGRSYEQYF. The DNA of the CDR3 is TGTGCCAGCAGCTTGGCTAGCGGGCGGTCCTACGAGCAGTACTTC.

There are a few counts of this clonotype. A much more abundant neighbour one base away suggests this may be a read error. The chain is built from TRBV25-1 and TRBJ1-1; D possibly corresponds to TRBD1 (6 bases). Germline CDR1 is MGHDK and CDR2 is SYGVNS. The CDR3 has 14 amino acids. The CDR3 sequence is CASRSRGGNTEACF. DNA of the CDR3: TGTGCCAGCAGGTCCAGGGGAGGGAACACTGAAGCTTGCTTT.

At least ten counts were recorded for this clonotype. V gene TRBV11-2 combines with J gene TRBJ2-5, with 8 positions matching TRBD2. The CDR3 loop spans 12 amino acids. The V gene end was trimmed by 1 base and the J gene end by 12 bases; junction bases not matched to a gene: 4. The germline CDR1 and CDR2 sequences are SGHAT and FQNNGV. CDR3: CASSLGTSQEYF. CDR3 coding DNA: TGTGCCAGCAGCTTAGGGACTAGCCAGGAGTACTTC.

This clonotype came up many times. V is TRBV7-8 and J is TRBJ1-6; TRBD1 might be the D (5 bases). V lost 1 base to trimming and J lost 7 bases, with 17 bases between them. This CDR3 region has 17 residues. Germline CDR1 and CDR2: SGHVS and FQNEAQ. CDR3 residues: CASSLGVGGTLNSPLHF. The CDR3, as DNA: TGTGCCAGCAGCTTAGGGGTTGGAGGGACCTTAAATTCACCCCTCCACTTT.

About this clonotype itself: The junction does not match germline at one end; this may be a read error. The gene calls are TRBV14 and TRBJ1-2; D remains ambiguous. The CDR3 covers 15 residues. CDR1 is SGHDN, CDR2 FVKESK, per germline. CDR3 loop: CASNQGSTSFYGYTF. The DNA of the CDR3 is TGTGCCAGCAACCAAGGAAGTACGAGTTTTTATGGCTACACCTTC.

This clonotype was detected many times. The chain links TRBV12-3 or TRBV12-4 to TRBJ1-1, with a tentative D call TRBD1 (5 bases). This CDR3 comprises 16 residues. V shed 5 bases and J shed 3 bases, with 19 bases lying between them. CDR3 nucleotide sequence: TGTGCCAGCAGTCCGGCCGGGAAGGGGAAGCACACTGAAGCTTTCTTT. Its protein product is CASSPAGKGKHTEAFF.

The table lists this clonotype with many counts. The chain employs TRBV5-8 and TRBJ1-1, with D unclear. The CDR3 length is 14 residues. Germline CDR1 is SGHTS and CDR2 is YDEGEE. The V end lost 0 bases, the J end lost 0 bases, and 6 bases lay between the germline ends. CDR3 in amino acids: CASSLEWVNTEAFF. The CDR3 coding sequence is TGTGCCAGCAGCTTGGAGTGGGTGAACACTGAAGCTTTCTTT.

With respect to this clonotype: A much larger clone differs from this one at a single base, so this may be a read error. The CDR3 region is CSFVDRGLGYGYTF. The CDR3 nucleotides read TGCAGCTTCGTGGACAGGGGGCTGGGCTATGGCTACACCTTC. V is TRBV29-1 and J is TRBJ1-2, with TRBD1 matching 11 bases. With 8 bases clipped from V and 4 bases from J, the junction kept 9 bases outside the gene matches. The V gene's germline CDR1 is SQVTM and CDR2 ANQGSEA. The CDR3 is 14 residues long.

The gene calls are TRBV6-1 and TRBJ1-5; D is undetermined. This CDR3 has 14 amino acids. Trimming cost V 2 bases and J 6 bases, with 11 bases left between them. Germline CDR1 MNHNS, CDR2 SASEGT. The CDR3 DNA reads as TGTGCCAGCAGTGAACACCGGAGAGGTCAGCCCCAGCATTTT. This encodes CASSEHRRGQPQHF.

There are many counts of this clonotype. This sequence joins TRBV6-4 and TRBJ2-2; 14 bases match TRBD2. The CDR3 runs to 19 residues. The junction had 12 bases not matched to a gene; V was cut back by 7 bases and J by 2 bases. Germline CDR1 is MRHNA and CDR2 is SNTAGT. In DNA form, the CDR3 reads TGTGCCAGCACCCGAAATGGACTAGCGGGGGGTTATAACACCGGGGAGCTGTTTTTT. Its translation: CASTRNGLAGGYNTGELFF.

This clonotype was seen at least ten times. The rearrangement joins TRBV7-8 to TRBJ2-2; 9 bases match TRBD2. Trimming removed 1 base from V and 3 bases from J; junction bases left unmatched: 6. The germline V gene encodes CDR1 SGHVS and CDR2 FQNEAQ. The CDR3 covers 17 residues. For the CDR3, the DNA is TGTGCCAGCAGCTTAGTGTTGCGGGGGGGGGACACCGGGGAGCTGTTTTTT. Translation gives CASSLVLRGGDTGELFF.

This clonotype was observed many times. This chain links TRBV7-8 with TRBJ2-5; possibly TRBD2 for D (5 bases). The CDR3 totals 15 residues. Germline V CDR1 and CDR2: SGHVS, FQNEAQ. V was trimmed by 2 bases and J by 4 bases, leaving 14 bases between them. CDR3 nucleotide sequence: TGTGCCAGCAGCTTAAGCCCTAGCCCAACAGAGACCCAGTACTTC. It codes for CASSLSPSPTETQYF.

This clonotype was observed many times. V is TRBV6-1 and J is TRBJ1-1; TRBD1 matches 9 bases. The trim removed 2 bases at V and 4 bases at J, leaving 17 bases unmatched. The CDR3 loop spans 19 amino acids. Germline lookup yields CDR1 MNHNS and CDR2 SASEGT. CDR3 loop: CASSEPPGGTGFRGTEAFF. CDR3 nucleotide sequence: TGTGCCAGCAGTGAACCTCCGGGCGGGACAGGGTTTCGTGGCACTGAAGCTTTCTTT.

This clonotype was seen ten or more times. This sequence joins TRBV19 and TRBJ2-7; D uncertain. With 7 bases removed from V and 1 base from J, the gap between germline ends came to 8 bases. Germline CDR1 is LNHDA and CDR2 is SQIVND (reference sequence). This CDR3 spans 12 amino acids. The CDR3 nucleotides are TGTGCCAGTAAAGACGGGTCCTACGAGCAGTACTTC. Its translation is CASKDGSYEQYF.

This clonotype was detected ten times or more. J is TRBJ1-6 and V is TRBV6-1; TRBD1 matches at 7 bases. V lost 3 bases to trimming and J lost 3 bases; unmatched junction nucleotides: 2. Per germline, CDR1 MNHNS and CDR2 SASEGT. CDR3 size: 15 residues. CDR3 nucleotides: TGTGCCAGCAGTGACAGGGGGAACTATAATTCACCCCTCCACTTT. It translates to CASSDRGNYNSPLHF.

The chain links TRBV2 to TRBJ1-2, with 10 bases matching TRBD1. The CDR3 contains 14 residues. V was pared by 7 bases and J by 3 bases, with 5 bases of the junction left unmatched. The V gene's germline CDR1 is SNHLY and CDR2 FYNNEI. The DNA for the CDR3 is TGTGCCAGCAAATTGACAGGGGGCGACTATGGCTACACCTTC. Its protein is CASKLTGGDYGYTF.

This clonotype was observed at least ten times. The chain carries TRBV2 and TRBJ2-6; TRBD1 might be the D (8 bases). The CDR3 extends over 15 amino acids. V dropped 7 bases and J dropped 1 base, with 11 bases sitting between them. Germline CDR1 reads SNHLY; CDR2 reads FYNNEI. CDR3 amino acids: CASKQGGSGANVLTF. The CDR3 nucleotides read TGTGCCAGCAAACAGGGGGGGTCTGGGGCCAACGTCCTGACTTTC. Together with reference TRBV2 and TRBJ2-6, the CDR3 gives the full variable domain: EPEVTQTPSHQVTQMGQEVILRCVPISNHLYFYWYRQILGQKVEFLVSFYNNEISEKSEIFDDQFSVERPDGSNFTLKIRSTKLEDSAMYFCASKQGGSGANVLTFGAGSRLTVL.

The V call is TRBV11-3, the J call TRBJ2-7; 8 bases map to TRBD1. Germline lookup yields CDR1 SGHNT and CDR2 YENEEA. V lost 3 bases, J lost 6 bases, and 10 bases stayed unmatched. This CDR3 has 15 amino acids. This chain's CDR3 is CASSLGPPGGSEQYF. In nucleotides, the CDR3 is TGTGCCAGCAGCTTGGGGCCCCCAGGGGGCTCCGAGCAGTACTTC.

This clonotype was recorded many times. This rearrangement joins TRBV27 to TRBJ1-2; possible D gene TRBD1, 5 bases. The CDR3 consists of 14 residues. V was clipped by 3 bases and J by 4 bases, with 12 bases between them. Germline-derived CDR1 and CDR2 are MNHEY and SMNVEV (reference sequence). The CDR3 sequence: CASSFNRGSYGYTF. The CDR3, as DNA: TGTGCCAGCAGTTTCAATCGGGGCTCCTATGGCTACACCTTC.

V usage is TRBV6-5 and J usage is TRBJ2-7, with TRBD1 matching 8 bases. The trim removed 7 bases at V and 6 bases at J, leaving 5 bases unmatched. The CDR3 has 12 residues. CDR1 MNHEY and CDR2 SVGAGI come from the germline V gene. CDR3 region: CASTSDRAEQYF. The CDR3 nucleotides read TGTGCCAGCACTTCGGACAGGGCCGAGCAGTACTTC.

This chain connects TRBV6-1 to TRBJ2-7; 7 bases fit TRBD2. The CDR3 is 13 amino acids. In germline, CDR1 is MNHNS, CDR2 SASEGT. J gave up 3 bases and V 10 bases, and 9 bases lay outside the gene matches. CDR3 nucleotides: TGTGCCATTTCGGGGGGTAGGAACTACGAGCAGTACTTC. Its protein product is CAISGGRNYEQYF.